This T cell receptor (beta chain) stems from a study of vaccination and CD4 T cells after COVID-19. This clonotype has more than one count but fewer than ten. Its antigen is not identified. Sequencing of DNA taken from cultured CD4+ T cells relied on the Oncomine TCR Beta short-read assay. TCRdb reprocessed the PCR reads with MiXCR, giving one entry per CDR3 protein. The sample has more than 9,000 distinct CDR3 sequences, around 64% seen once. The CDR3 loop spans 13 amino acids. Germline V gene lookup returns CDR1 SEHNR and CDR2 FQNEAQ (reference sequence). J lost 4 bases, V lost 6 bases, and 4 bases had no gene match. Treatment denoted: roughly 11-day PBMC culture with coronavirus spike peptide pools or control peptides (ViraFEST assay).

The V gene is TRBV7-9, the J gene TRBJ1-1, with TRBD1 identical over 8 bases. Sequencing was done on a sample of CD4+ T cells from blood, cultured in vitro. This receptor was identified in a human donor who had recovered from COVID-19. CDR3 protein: CASSVTGGTEAFF. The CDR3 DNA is TGTGCCAGCAGTGTAACAGGGGGCACTGAAGCTTTCTTT.